Below, 11 T cell receptor beta chains from the same sample are listed, as sequenced in a study of persistence of HIV-infected CD4 T cells. These TCRs' antigens remain unknown. This was the immunoSEQ version 4 assay in survey mode. This table comes from immunoSEQ multiplex PCR, and its TCRdb copy is limited to in-frame clones, with some not included. The sample shows some 58,000 clones, over 60% of them seen only once. The stimulus was an HIV-1 Gag 15-mer peptide pool, 0.8 to 1 ug/peptide/mL. Memory cells lacking CD40L and CD69 with high CD45RO were sorted. The sample consisted of CD4+ T cells sorted from PBMCs after roughly 17-hour stimulation, taken from a patient who received antiretroviral therapy. Receptors originate from an adult man with HIV who was CMV-seropositive.

The chain is built from TRBV7-3 and TRBJ2-1; weak D call: TRBD1 (6 bases). This CDR3 is 13 amino acids long. Per the germline V gene, CDR1 is SGHTA and CDR2 is FQGTGA. V was clipped by 0 bases and J by 9 bases, with 9 bases between them. This chain's CDR3 is CASSLTLGGEQFF. The CDR3 region has the DNA TGTGCCAGCAGCTTAACTTTAGGGGGTGAGCAGTTCTTC.

This chain connects TRBV5-1 to TRBJ2-1; D call uncertain. Germline CDR1 reads SGHRS; CDR2 reads YFSETQ. There are 15 residues in the CDR3. The germline V and J ends were trimmed by 4 bases and 0 bases, with 11 bases remaining between them. This chain's CDR3 is CASSPDGLSYNEQFF. The CDR3 DNA sequence: TGCGCCAGCAGCCCGGATGGGCTCTCCTACAATGAGCAGTTCTTC.

The chain couples TRBV7-3 to TRBJ2-1, with 9 bases identical to TRBD1. The V segment lost 4 bases and the J segment 7 bases; nucleotides outside the gene matches: 8. Germline CDR1 and CDR2: SGHTA and FQGTGA. This CDR3 spans 15 amino acids. The CDR3 loop reads CASSSDRGTFNEQFF. As DNA, the CDR3 is TGTGCCAGCAGCTCTGACAGGGGGACTTTTAATGAGCAGTTCTTC.

This clone appeared a single time. This chain uses TRBV10-3 with TRBJ1-1; D perhaps matches TRBD1 (5 bases). CDR3 length: 14 residues. Germline V CDR1 and CDR2: ENHRY, SYGVKD. The V end was cut by 5 bases, the J end by 7 bases, with 17 bases between. CDR3 bases: TGTGCCATCAGTTCGACAAGCAACAGGAATGAAGCTTTCTTT. Translating it yields CAISSTSNRNEAFF.

V usage is TRBV5-5 and J usage is TRBJ1-5; unclear D gene. The CDR3 loop spans 14 amino acids. The germline V and J ends were trimmed by 3 bases and 3 bases, with 10 bases remaining between them. CDR1 and CDR2 from the germline V gene are SGHKS and YYEKEE (reference sequence). The CDR3 spells CASSSDPLNQPQHF. The CDR3 bases are TGTGCCAGCAGCTCGGACCCACTCAATCAGCCCCAGCATTTT.

The chain combines TRBV14 with TRBJ2-2; 9 bases fit TRBD1. V shed 3 bases, J shed 4 bases, and the junction held 6 bases outside the gene matches. Germline loops: CDR1 SGHDN, CDR2 FVKESK. The CDR3 is 16 amino acids. The CDR3 DNA reads TGTGCCAGCAGCCAGCCGGGACAGGGTGGCACCGGGGAGCTGTTTTTT. As protein: CASSQPGQGGTGELFF.

There are a few counts of this clone. V and J are TRBV5-7 and TRBJ1-5; D is possibly TRBD1 (5 bases). TRBV5-7 is identified as an open reading frame with a role that is uncertain. V was cut by 5 bases and J by 7 bases, with 13 bases left in between. This CDR3 has 13 amino acids. CDR3 sequence: CASRPGFRQPQHF. The CDR3 DNA sequence: TGTGCCAGCAGGCCAGGGTTCCGGCAGCCCCAGCATTTT.

The V call is TRBV12-1, the J call TRBJ2-1; TRBD2, the table's D call, was not compared with the DNA. TRBV12-1 counts as a pseudogene. The CDR3 runs to 22 residues. CDR3 sequence (DNA): TGTGCCAGCAGCCCTCGAATGACTAGCGGGGGGCCAGACCCGAGCTCCTACAATGAGCAGTTCTTC. Translated: CASSPRMTSGGPDPSSYNEQFF.

Concerning this clone: Other nucleotide sequences from this sample produce the same CDR3. The gene calls are TRBV18 and TRBJ1-4; the D is unclear. In germline, CDR1 is KGHSH, CDR2 LQKENI. V lost 2 bases and J 4 bases, leaving 8 bases between the germline ends. CDR3 size: 14 residues. CDR3 loop: CASSPGGNNEKLFF. The CDR3 nucleotides read TGTGCCAGCTCACCAGGAGGGAATAATGAAAAACTGTTTTTT.

This clone was detected only a few times. V is TRBV24-1 and J is TRBJ2-1; D might be TRBD2 (5 bases). The V end lost 3 bases, the J end lost 7 bases, and 15 bases lay between the germline ends. The CDR3 loop spans 15 amino acids. Germline CDR1 KGHDR, CDR2 SFDVKD. The CDR3 region is CATSDPQFRGNEQFF. The CDR3 DNA reads as TGTGCCACCAGTGATCCACAATTCCGAGGGAATGAGCAGTTCTTC.

The chain employs TRBV12-3 or TRBV12-4 and TRBJ2-1; D remains ambiguous. The CDR3 loop spans 13 amino acids. Trimming removed 3 bases at V and 5 bases at J, with 8 bases between. The CDR3 nucleotides read TGTGCCAGCAGTTTGAATATCCACAATGAGCAGTTCTTC. Its translation: CASSLNIHNEQFF.